Each of the 16 T cell receptor beta chains below was sequenced from the same sample in a study of T cell responses to AZD1222 COVID-19 vaccine. Profiling relied on immunoSEQ multiplex PCR, and the TCRdb table lists in-frame clones only, not all of them. Its table records some 150,000 clones. The source material was peripheral blood. These receptors were collected from an adult in good health.

J is TRBJ2-1 and V is TRBV11-3; 9 bases match TRBD1. The trim removed 5 bases at V and 7 bases at J, leaving 9 bases unmatched. This CDR3 is built from 15 residues. Germline V lookup: CDR1 SGHNT, CDR2 YENEEA. The CDR3 nucleotides read TGTGCCAGCAGCCCGCGGGACAGGGTTTTGAATGAGCAGTTCTTC. Translated: CASSPRDRVLNEQFF. Full variable domain (rest looked up from reference TRBV11-3 and TRBJ2-1): EAGVVQSPRYKIIEKKQPVAFWCNPISGHNTLYWYLQNLGQGPELLIRYENEEAVDDSQLPKDRFSAERLKGVDSTLKIQPAELGDSAVYLCASSPRDRVLNEQFFGPGTRLTVL.

V gene TRBV30 combines with J gene TRBJ1-2; a weak D match, TRBD1 (6 bases). V was clipped by 3 bases and J by 4 bases, with 15 bases between them. Per the germline V gene, CDR1 is GTSNPN and CDR2 is SVGIG (reference sequence). This CDR3 is built from 14 residues. The DNA for the CDR3 is TGTGCCTGGAGCCCAGGTGGGGGGCTCTATGGCTACACCTTC. Protein: CAWSPGGGLYGYTF.

This chain uses TRBV28 with TRBJ1-6, with TRBD1 as a possible D gene (5 bases). Germline lookup yields CDR1 MDHEN and CDR2 SYDVKM. Trimming shortened V by 10 bases and J by 0 bases, and 13 bases separated the two germline ends. The CDR3 totals 15 residues. The CDR3 sequence: CAIAPGHSYNSPLHF. The CDR3 bases are TGTGCCATTGCACCAGGGCACTCCTATAATTCACCCCTCCACTTT.

The chain has TRBV5-1 and TRBJ1-1; D is ambiguous. The CDR3 spans 13 residues. Germline lookup yields CDR1 SGHRS and CDR2 YFSETQ. Trimming removed 5 bases from V and 1 base from J, with 9 bases in between. Here the CDR3 DNA reads TGCGCCAGCAGGGTACAACGGAACACTGAAGCTTTCTTT. It translates to CASRVQRNTEAFF.

V is TRBV19 and J is TRBJ2-7; 8 bases line up with TRBD1. CDR3 size: 16 residues. In germline, CDR1 is LNHDA, CDR2 SQIVND (reference sequence). Trimming took 6 bases from V and 3 from J; bases not matched to a gene: 13. The CDR3 coding sequence is TGTGCCAGTAGCCCGCCTGGGTCAGGGGGCCTCTACGAGCAGTACTTC. It specifies CASSPPGSGGLYEQYF.

V is TRBV12-3 or TRBV12-4 and J is TRBJ1-4; the D is unclear. The V gene lost 3 bases and the J gene lost 8 bases, with 7 bases spanning the gap. This CDR3 is 12 amino acids long. The CDR3 coding sequence is TGTGCCAGCAGTTTTGACGGGGAAAAACTGTTTTTT. It yields the protein CASSFDGEKLFF.

CDR3 protein: CAWSVGAGGYTF. The CDR3 region has the DNA TGTGCCTGGAGTGTAGGAGCGGGTGGCTACACCTTC. V is TRBV30 and J is TRBJ1-2; D gene ambiguous. Trimming took 0 bases from V and 7 from J, leaving 9 bases between them. The CDR3 sequence is 12 residues long. Germline CDR1 and CDR2: GTSNPN and SVGIG (reference sequence).

This chain uses TRBV3-1 (or the pseudogene TRBV3-2) with TRBJ1-5; 7 positions match TRBD1. Trimming cost V 2 bases and J 0 bases; bases outside gene matches: 19. The CDR3 length is 21 residues. Germline CDR1 reads LGHDT; CDR2 reads YNNKEL (reference sequence). CDR3 DNA sequence: TGTGCCAGCAGCCAATCGCCCCCCTTGGCACAGGGGCCGTATAGCAATCAGCCCCAGCATTTT. Protein: CASSQSPPLAQGPYSNQPQHF.

The rearrangement uses TRBV5-1 and TRBJ2-7; 10 bases are a match to TRBD2. The CDR3 sequence is 16 residues long. Germline CDR1 and CDR2: SGHRS and YFSETQ. With V trimmed by 5 bases and J by 2 bases, 10 bases remained unmatched. The CDR3 loop reads CASRSSTSGAPYEQYF. As DNA, the CDR3 is TGCGCCAGCAGATCCTCCACTAGCGGGGCCCCCTACGAGCAGTACTTC.

The CDR3 coding sequence is TGTGCCAGCAGCTTCTCGACAAGGACAGGGGATAGCTATGGCTACACCTTC. Protein: CASSFSTRTGDSYGYTF. V is TRBV7-8 and J is TRBJ1-2, with 9 bases matching TRBD1. There are 17 residues in the CDR3. Trimming took 3 bases from V and 4 from J; bases not matched to a gene: 12. Per the germline V gene, CDR1 is SGHVS and CDR2 is FQNEAQ.

The chain carries TRBV5-4 and TRBJ1-4; 9 nucleotides align to TRBD1. CDR3 length: 14 residues. The germline gives CDR1 SGHNT, CDR2 YYREEE (reference sequence). V lost 3 bases to trimming and J lost 8 bases; unmatched junction nucleotides: 5. CDR3 nucleotide sequence: TGTGCCAGCAGCTCGGGACAGGGAGGAGAAAAACTGTTTTTT. This encodes CASSSGQGGEKLFF.

V and J are TRBV5-1 and TRBJ2-3; a possible D gene is TRBD2 (6 bases). Germline V CDR1 and CDR2: SGHRS, YFSETQ. Trimming cost V 0 bases and J 2 bases, with 10 bases left between them. CDR3 length: 15 residues. The CDR3, as DNA: TGCGCCAGCAGCTTGGTAGGACTACCCACAGATACGCAGTATTTT. This translates into CASSLVGLPTDTQYF.

The genes are TRBV2 and TRBJ2-7; 8 bases agree with TRBD1. This CDR3 region has 14 residues. J was trimmed by 3 bases and V by 3 bases; bases with no gene match: 4. The V gene's germline CDR1 is SNHLY and CDR2 FYNNEI. The CDR3 region is CASSDGTGYYEQYF. The CDR3 nucleotides are TGTGCCAGCAGTGATGGGACAGGATACTACGAGCAGTACTTC.

As concerns this clone: Different DNA sequences within this sample yield the same CDR3. The CDR3 region is CASSPPFTDTQYF. CDR3 coding DNA: TGTGCCAGCAGTCCACCTTTCACAGATACGCAGTATTTT. The chain joins TRBV2 to TRBJ2-3, with D hard to call. This CDR3 comprises 13 residues. Germline V gives CDR1 SNHLY, CDR2 FYNNEI. V lost 5 bases and J 2 bases, leaving 8 bases between the germline ends.

This sequence joins TRBV5-8 and TRBJ1-2, with 12 bases lining up with TRBD1. Germline assignment: CDR1 SGHTS and CDR2 YDEGEE. V lost 4 bases to trimming and J lost 4 bases; unmatched junction nucleotides: 2. The CDR3 spans 14 residues. CDR3 residues: CASSRDRGLYGYTF. The CDR3 DNA sequence: TGTGCCAGCAGCCGGGACAGGGGGCTCTATGGCTACACCTTC.

This chain links TRBV14 with TRBJ2-5; TRBD2 agrees at 8 bases. This CDR3 spans 16 amino acids. Looked up from germline, CDR1 is SGHDN and CDR2 is FVKESK. V lost 4 bases to trimming and J lost 5 bases; unmatched junction nucleotides: 12. The CDR3 loop reads CASSPPGGVVGETQYF. CDR3 in DNA: TGTGCCAGCAGCCCACCCGGGGGGGTCGTTGGGGAGACCCAGTACTTC.